The 3 T cell receptor beta chains below were found in one sample sequenced in a study of blood T cell repertoires in COVID-19. Assay: immunoSEQ multiplex PCR; the TCRdb copy retains only in-frame clones and omits some. Of 250,000 to 350,000 clones listed, around 81% are singletons. Sequencing used peripheral blood. Receptors were obtained from an older person with COVID-19, enrolled during active disease.

This chain connects TRBV18 to TRBJ1-1; D is perhaps TRBD1 (6 bases). Trimming shortened V by 1 base and J by 8 bases, and 17 bases separated the two germline ends. CDR1 and CDR2 from the germline V gene are KGHSH and LQKENI. This CDR3 has 15 amino acids. Written as DNA, the CDR3 is TGTGCCAGCTCACCACGAGCCGTGGGGACACCAGAAGCTTTCTTT. As protein: CASSPRAVGTPEAFF.

The CDR3 DNA sequence: TGTGCCAGCATCGAGACTCGGGACAGAAATTCACCCCTCCACTTT. Amino acid sequence: CASIETRDRNSPLHF. The chain carries TRBV6-5 and TRBJ1-6, with 7 bases fitting TRBD1. The CDR3 consists of 15 residues. The J segment lost 7 bases and the V segment lost 7 bases, leaving 10 bases of the junction unmatched. Per germline, CDR1 MNHEY and CDR2 SVGAGI.

V is TRBV7-9 and J is TRBJ2-1; the D gene is possibly TRBD1 (5 bases). Germline CDR1 reads SEHNR; CDR2 reads FQNEAQ (reference sequence). This CDR3 is 15 amino acids long. Between the trimmed V and J ends, which lost 0 bases and 0 bases, there was a span of 6 bases. CDR3 sequence: CASSLAGLSYNEQFF. In DNA form, the CDR3 reads TGTGCCAGCAGCTTAGCGGGGCTCTCCTACAATGAGCAGTTCTTC.